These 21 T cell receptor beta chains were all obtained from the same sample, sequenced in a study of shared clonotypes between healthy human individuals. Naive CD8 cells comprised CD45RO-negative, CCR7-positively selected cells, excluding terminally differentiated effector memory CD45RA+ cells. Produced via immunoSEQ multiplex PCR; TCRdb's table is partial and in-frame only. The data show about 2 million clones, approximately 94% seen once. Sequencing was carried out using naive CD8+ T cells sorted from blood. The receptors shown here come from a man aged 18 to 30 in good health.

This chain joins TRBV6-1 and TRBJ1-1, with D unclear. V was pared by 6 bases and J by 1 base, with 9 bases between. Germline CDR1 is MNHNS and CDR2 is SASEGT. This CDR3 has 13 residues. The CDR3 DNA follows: TGTGCCAGCAGGCCACTCCAGAACACTGAAGCTTTCTTT. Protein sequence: CASRPLQNTEAFF.

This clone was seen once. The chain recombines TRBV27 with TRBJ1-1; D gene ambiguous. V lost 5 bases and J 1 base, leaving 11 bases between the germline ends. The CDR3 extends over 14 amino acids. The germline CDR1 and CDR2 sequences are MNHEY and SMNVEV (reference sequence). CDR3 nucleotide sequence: TGTGCCAGCAGTACCCACACCGGGAACACTGAAGCTTTCTTT. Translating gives CASSTHTGNTEAFF.

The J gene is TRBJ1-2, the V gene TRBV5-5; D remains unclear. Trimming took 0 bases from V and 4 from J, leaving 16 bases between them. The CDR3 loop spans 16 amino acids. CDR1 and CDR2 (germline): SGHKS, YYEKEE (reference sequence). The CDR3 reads CASSLVPEALAYGYTF. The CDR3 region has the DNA TGTGCCAGCAGCTTGGTCCCAGAAGCCCTCGCCTATGGCTACACCTTC.

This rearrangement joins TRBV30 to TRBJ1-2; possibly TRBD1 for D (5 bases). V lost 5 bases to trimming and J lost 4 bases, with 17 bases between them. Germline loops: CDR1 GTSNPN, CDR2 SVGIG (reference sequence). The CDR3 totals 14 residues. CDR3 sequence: CAWGDLGAGYGYTF. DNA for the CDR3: TGTGCCTGGGGGGATCTAGGGGCGGGCTATGGCTACACCTTC. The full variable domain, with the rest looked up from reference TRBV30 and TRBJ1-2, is SQTIHQWPATLVQPVGSPLSLECTVEGTSNPNLYWYRQAAGRGLQLLFYSVGIGQISSEVPQNLSASRPQDRQFILSSKKLLLSDSGFYLCAWGDLGAGYGYTFGSGTRLTVV.

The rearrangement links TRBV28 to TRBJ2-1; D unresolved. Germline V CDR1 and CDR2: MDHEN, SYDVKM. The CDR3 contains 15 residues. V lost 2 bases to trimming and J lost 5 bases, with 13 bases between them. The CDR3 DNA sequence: TGTGCCAGCAGTTTAAGGGCCGTGTTCCACAATGAGCAGTTCTTC. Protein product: CASSLRAVFHNEQFF.

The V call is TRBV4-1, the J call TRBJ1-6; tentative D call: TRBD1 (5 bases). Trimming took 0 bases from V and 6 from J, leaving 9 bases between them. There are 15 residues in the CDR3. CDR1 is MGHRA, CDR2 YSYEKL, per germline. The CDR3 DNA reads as TGCGCCAGCAGCCAAGATTCAGGGAGTAATTCACCCCTCCACTTT. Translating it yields CASSQDSGSNSPLHF.

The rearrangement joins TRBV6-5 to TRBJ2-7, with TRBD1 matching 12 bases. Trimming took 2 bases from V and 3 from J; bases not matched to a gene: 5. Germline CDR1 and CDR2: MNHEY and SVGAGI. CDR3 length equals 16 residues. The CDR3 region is CASSYRGTGGIYEQYF. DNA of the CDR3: TGTGCCAGCAGTTACCGTGGGACAGGGGGCATCTACGAGCAGTACTTC.

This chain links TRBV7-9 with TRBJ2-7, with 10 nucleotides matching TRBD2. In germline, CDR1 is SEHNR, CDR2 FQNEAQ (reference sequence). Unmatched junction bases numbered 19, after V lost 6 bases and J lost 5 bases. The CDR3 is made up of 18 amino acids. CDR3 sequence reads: CASRRAARPGLASDEQYF. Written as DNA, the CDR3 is TGTGCCAGCAGGCGGGCGGCGCGTCCGGGACTAGCGTCCGACGAGCAGTACTTC.

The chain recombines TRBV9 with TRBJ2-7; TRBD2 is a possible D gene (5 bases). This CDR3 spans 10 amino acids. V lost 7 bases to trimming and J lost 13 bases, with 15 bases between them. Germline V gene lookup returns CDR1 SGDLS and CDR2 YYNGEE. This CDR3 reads CASCSSGGYF. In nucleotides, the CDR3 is TGTGCCAGCTGTTCAAGCGGAGGATACTTC.

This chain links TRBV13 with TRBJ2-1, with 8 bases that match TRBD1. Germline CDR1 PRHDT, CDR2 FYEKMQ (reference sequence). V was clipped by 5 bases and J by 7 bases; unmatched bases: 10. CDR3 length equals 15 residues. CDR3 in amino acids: CASSAFSGGRNEQFF. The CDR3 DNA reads TGTGCCAGCAGCGCCTTTTCAGGGGGCCGTAATGAGCAGTTCTTC.

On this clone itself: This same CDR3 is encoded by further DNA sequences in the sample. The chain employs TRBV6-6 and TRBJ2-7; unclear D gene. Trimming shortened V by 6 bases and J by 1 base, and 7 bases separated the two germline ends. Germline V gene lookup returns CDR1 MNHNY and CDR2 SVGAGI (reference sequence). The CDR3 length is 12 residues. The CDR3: CASSQGSYEQYF. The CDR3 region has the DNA TGTGCCAGCAGCCAAGGATCCTACGAGCAGTACTTC.

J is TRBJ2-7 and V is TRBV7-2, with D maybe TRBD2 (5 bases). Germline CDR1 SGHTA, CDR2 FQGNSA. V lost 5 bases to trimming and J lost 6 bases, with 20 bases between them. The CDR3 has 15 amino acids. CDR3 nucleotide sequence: TGTGCCAGCAGCCCGGGTGGGCTAGCCTCACCCGAGCAGTACTTC. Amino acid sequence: CASSPGGLASPEQYF.

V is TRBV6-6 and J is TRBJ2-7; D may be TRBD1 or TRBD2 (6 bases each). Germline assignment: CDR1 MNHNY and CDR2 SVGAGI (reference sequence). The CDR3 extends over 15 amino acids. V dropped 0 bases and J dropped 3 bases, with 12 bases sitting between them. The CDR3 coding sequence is TGTGCCAGCAGTTACTCTCATGGAGGGGGCTACGAGCAGTACTTC. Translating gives CASSYSHGGGYEQYF.

The CDR3 DNA follows: TGTGCCAGCAGCTCATCGGCGGGACTGGTTTATGAGCAGTACTTC. Protein: CASSSSAGLVYEQYF. The rearrangement uses TRBV11-2 and TRBJ2-7; tentatively, D is TRBD2 (6 bases). V lost 4 bases, J lost 7 bases, and 20 bases lay in between. The CDR3 is 15 amino acids. Germline CDR1 reads SGHAT; CDR2 reads FQNNGV.

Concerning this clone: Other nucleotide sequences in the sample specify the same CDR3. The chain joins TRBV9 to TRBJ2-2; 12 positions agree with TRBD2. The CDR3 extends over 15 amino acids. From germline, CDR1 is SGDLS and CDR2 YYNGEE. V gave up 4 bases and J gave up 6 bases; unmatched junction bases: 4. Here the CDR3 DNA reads TGTGCCAGCAGCCTAGCGGGAGGGCCGGCCGGGGAGCTGTTTTTT. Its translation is CASSLAGGPAGELFF.

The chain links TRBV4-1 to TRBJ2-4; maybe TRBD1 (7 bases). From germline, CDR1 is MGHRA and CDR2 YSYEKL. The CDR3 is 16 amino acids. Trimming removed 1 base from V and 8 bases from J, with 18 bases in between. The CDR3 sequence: CASSQGGGGIGDIQYF. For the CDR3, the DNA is TGCGCCAGCAGCCAAGGAGGGGGCGGGATTGGGGACATTCAGTACTTC.

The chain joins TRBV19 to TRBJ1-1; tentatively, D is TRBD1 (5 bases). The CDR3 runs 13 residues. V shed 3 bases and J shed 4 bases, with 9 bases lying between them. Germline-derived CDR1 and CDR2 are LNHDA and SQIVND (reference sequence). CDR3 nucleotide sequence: TGTGCCAGTAGTATGATGGGGGGCACTGAAGCTTTCTTT. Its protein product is CASSMMGGTEAFF.

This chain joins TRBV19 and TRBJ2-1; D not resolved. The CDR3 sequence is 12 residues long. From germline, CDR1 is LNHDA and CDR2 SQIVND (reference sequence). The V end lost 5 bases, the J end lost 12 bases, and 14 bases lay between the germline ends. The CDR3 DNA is TGTGCCAGTAGTGGGTTAGAGTTGGTGCAGTTCTTC. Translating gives CASSGLELVQFF.

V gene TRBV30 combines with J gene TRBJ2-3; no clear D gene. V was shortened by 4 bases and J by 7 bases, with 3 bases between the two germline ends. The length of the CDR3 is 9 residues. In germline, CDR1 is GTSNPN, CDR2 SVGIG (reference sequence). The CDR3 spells CAWMNTQYF. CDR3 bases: TGTGCCTGGATGAATACGCAGTATTTT.

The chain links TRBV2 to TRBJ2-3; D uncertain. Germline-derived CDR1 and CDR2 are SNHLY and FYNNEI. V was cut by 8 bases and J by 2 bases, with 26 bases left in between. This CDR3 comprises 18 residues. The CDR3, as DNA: TGTGCCAGCTCGCCCGACTGGGTTGGGCTTACACCCACAGATACGCAGTATTTT. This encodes CASSPDWVGLTPTDTQYF.

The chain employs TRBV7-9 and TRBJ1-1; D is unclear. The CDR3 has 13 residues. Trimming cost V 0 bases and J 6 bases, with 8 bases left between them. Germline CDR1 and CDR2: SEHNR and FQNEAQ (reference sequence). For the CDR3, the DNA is TGTGCCAGCAGCTTAGCTGGCGGGTCTGAAGCTTTCTTT. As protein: CASSLAGGSEAFF.